This TCR beta chain was obtained from a study of T cells in Graves' hyperthyroidism and ophthalmopathy (dated by TCRdb to between 2018 and 2021). The study in broad terms: Peripheral blood samples were taken at initial diagnosis, before any treatment was given. According to the paper, TCR Vbeta CDR3 sequencing was carried out on 135 peripheral blood samples, which came from 40 to 45 ophthalmopathy, around 75 hyperthyroidism and approximately 17 progressor patients. After sampling, hyperthyroidism patients received methimazole starting at 30 mg daily, and ophthalmopathy patients received high-dose intravenous methylprednisolone. In more than five Graves' hyperthyroidism patients, the study also compared T-cell repertoires from thyroid tissue with T-cell repertoires from blood. The roughly 91 discovery patients were randomly divided into training and test sets at a 7:3 ratio. Whether ophthalmopathy could be predicted prospectively was tested in an independent validation cohort made up of under 20 hyperthyroidism patients plus 17 patients who later progressed to ophthalmopathy. A discovery cohort of around 100 patients, about 43 with Graves' ophthalmopathy and roughly 59 with stable Graves' hyperthyroidism, was used to find distinguishing TCR V-J signatures.

The TCR beta CDR3 regions were amplified from RNA transcripts. The first round of RT-PCR for the TCR CDR3 was performed with the HTBI primer set and the Qiagen OneStep RT-PCR kit. A second multiplex PCR round built the libraries, followed by size selection and purification. The libraries were sequenced on an Illumina HiSeq2000 using paired-end 100 bp reads. Concerning the study's data processing: Raw data were processed with SOAPnuke, discarding reads with adapters, uncalled bases, mean Phred below 15, or no exact constant-primer or identifier match. COPE v1.2.5 was used to merge the high-quality paired reads, and each unique nucleotide sequence was defined as a clonotype. Clonotypes were aligned to IMGT TRBV, TRBD and TRBJ reference segments using MiTCR v1.1. Only V-J combinations with frequency above 0.0001, covering 99% to 99.2% of repertoires, were analysed. A TCS score was defined as the ratio of F50 (clonal expansion) to E x V (chaos), with BLOSUM62-based TCRdist applied between CDR3 peptides within each V-J. Welch's t-statistics and random forest reduced roughly 500 V-J features to under 15, which were used in a naive Bayes classifier (R e1071). The raw public data were reprocessed by TCRdb itself: fastp quality trimming at Q25, MiXCR clonotype calling, in-frame beta chains only. Here each entry gathers all rows of one CDR3 protein and keeps the most common genes and DNA. TCRdb's processing, not the study's, gives the V and J calls here. For this sample the table gives 300,000 to 400,000 distinct CDR3 sequences, of which 15% to 20% were detected only once. The ten most abundant clones make up roughly 49% of the sample.

This clonotype turned up a few times. This clone's antigen is unknown. No much larger clone is present one base from it, and per-base qualities are unavailable. Stable Graves' hyperthyroidism was defined as the absence of progression to ophthalmopathy over 18 months of follow-up. Hyperthyroidism patients were newly diagnosed, with disease duration under 2 months, and aged 18 to 65 years. Any patient with an uncontrolled infection, another autoimmune disease, pregnancy or lactation was excluded. Diagnoses were based on clinical symptoms, serum thyroxine and TRAb, thyroid ultrasound and orbital computed tomography. Ficoll-Paque density gradient centrifugation was used to isolate PBMCs from about 9 ml of fresh peripheral blood. Total RNA was extracted using Trizol reagent, and RNA quality was assessed on an Agilent 2100 Bioanalyzer. Study-wide conclusions, independent of this receptor: Sample size was not statistically predetermined, and investigators were not blinded to group allocation. Blood samples also contained most of the expanded thyroid clonotypes (frequency above 0.001), which suggests that blood repertoires may reflect thyroid immune responses. In validation, the model predicted progression to ophthalmopathy a median of about 6.8 months before onset, with over 60% sensitivity and 72.22% specificity. Ophthalmopathy was separated from stable hyperthyroidism by a 13 V-J signature model, with approximately 85% sensitivity and about 81% specificity obtained in cross-validation and 80%/75% obtained in testing.

Reading from cysteine to phenylalanine, the CDR3 counts 14 amino acids. Of the read, only the CDR3 DNA is kept; its 42 bases are in frame from base 1. A distance of 7 bases separates the germline ends of V and J, which lose 2 bases and 0 bases respectively. CDR1 and CDR2 are drawn from the germline V gene: MNHNS, SASEGT. Sequenced input: blood. The receptor's source is a woman aged 45-59 years with Graves' hyperthyroidism. Recombination linked TRBV6-1 to TRBJ1-2; no D gene can be assigned with confidence. The CDR3 protein: CASSEWFANYGYTF. The sequenced DNA: TGTGCCAGCAGTGAATGGTTTGCTAACTATGGCTACACCTTC.